The 25 T cell receptor beta chains listed next were all sequenced from one sample in a study of PD-1 blockade in classical Hodgkin lymphoma. The repertoire was sequenced with immunoSEQ multiplex PCR; TCRdb's copy has only in-frame clones and lacks some. The sample records 20,000 to 25,000 clones, roughly 70% being singletons. Each and every patient relapsed after autologous stem cell transplantation, and patients got differing brentuximab vedotin exposure. Material: peripheral blood mononuclear cells (PBMCs), obtained at baseline. The receptors here all came from a human donor with classical Hodgkin lymphoma.

Judged by abundance, this clone is medium-sized (0.01 to 0.1%). The CDR3 DNA follows: TGTGCCAGCAGCCTCCGGGGAGCCAACCAAGAGACCCAGTACTTC. Amino acid sequence: CASSLRGANQETQYF. The J gene is TRBJ2-5, the V gene TRBV28; D possibly corresponds to TRBD2 (5 bases). The CDR3 consists of 15 residues. V was clipped by 6 bases and J by 0 bases, with 14 bases between them. Germline V gives CDR1 MDHEN, CDR2 SYDVKM.

The chain couples TRBV6-1 to TRBJ2-1; 11 nucleotides line up with TRBD2. V was pared by 1 base and J by 0 bases, with 17 bases of the junction left unmatched. Germline CDR1 reads MNHNS; CDR2 reads SASEGT. CDR3 length equals 22 residues. The CDR3: CASSEVASGGLWDFSSYNEQFF. The CDR3 DNA follows: TGTGCCAGCAGTGAAGTCGCTAGCGGGGGGCTGTGGGATTTCAGCTCCTACAATGAGCAGTTCTTC.

The chain combines TRBV18 with TRBJ2-1, with TRBD2 matching over 11 bases. This CDR3 region has 18 residues. V shed 0 bases, J shed 10 bases, and the junction held 14 bases outside the gene matches. The germline CDR1 and CDR2 sequences are KGHSH and LQKENI. The DNA of the CDR3 is TGTGCCAGCTCACCACCGATACTAGCGGGGGTGATAGCCACAGAGCAGTTCTTC. Protein: CASSPPILAGVIATEQFF.

The rearrangement links TRBV20-1 to TRBJ2-5; D tentatively fits TRBD1 or TRBD2 (6 bases each). The germline gives CDR1 DFQATT, CDR2 SNEGSKA (reference sequence). The CDR3 totals 11 residues. Trimming took off 4 bases at V and 10 bases at J, with 13 bases between the two ends. The CDR3 loop reads CSAKQGGIQYF. CDR3 DNA: TGCAGTGCTAAACAGGGAGGCATCCAGTACTTC.

V is TRBV27 and J is TRBJ2-7, with D perhaps TRBD2 (6 bases). Germline V gives CDR1 MNHEY, CDR2 SMNVEV (reference sequence). This CDR3 has 14 amino acids. Deletions cut 6 bases from V and 5 bases from J, with 17 bases between. Written as DNA, the CDR3 is TGTGCCAGCAGGTCTTCTAGCGTACTCGACGAGCAGTACTTC. Translation: CASRSSSVLDEQYF.

There are a few counts of this clone. The V gene is TRBV6-5, the J gene TRBJ2-3; D uncertain. Germline V lookup: CDR1 MNHEY, CDR2 SVGAGI. Trimming cost V 4 bases and J 1 base, with 3 bases left between them. This CDR3 has 12 amino acids. The CDR3 region has the DNA TGTGCCAGCAGTTCCCGCACAGATACGCAGTATTTT. It codes for CASSSRTDTQYF.

The V and J genes are TRBV6-1 and TRBJ1-5; D is unclear. Germline CDR1 reads MNHNS; CDR2 reads SASEGT. The CDR3 consists of 14 residues. V gave up 3 bases and J gave up 0 bases, with 6 bases separating them. The CDR3 region is CASSDRHSNQPQHF. DNA of the CDR3: TGTGCCAGCAGTGACCGACATAGCAATCAGCCCCAGCATTTT.

The J gene is TRBJ1-1, the V gene TRBV7-9; weak D call: TRBD1 (5 bases). V lost 1 base and J 4 bases, leaving 19 bases between the germline ends. Germline assignment: CDR1 SEHNR and CDR2 FQNEAQ (reference sequence). CDR3 length: 17 residues. CDR3 residues: CASSLVGATSYTTEAFF. In DNA, the CDR3 is TGTGCCAGCAGCTTAGTCGGGGCGACAAGTTATACCACTGAAGCTTTCTTT. The variable domain in full, with the rest retrieved from reference TRBV7-9 and TRBJ1-1, is DTGVSQNPRHKITKRGQNVTFRCDPISEHNRLYWYRQTLGQGPEFLTYFQNEAQLEKSRLLSDRFSAERPKGSFSTLEIQRTEQGDSAMYLCASSLVGATSYTTEAFFGQGTRLTVV.

The chain uses TRBV6-7 and TRBJ2-7; TRBD2 aligns across 9 bases. TRBV6-7 is recorded as an ORF, its role being uncertain. The V and J ends lost 9 bases and 0 bases, in that order; junction bases with no gene match: 9. This CDR3 contains 15 residues. CDR3: CARSRGGGSSYEQYV. Here the CDR3 DNA reads TGTGCCAGGTCCCGCGGGGGGGGAAGCTCCTACGAGCAGTACGTC.

V is TRBV19 and J is TRBJ1-1; a weak D match, TRBD1 (6 bases). CDR3 length: 13 residues. Germline V lookup: CDR1 LNHDA, CDR2 SQIVND (reference sequence). V was cut by 7 bases and J by 5 bases, with 14 bases left in between. The CDR3 here is CASNDRRGTEAFF. CDR3 bases: TGTGCCAGTAACGACCGTAGGGGGACTGAAGCTTTCTTT.

By proportion, this clone is medium-sized (0.01 to 0.1%). The J gene is TRBJ2-1, the V gene TRBV7-3, with 9 bases aligning to TRBD2. Germline V CDR1 and CDR2: SGHTA, FQGTGA. The CDR3 totals 16 residues. With 2 bases clipped from V and 1 base from J, the junction kept 3 bases outside the gene matches. DNA of the CDR3: TGTGCCAGCAGCTTAGCAGCGGGAGGTTCCTACAATGAGCAGTTCTTC. Translated: CASSLAAGGSYNEQFF.

The chain recombines TRBV13 with TRBJ2-5; TRBD2 matches 9 bases. V shed 1 base, J shed 4 bases, and the junction held 4 bases outside the gene matches. Germline CDR1 and CDR2: PRHDT and FYEKMQ (reference sequence). The CDR3 is 15 residues long. The CDR3 sequence is CASSLAGGGAETQYF. CDR3 nucleotide sequence: TGTGCCAGCAGCTTAGCCGGCGGGGGGGCAGAGACCCAGTACTTC.

J is TRBJ2-3 and V is TRBV5-6; D might be TRBD1 (6 bases). Germline lookup yields CDR1 SGHDT and CDR2 YYEEEE. V was shortened by 2 bases and J by 6 bases, with 13 bases between the two germline ends. CDR3 length: 14 amino acids. The CDR3 protein is CASSFRGQLDTQYF. CDR3 DNA: TGTGCCAGCAGCTTTCGAGGACAGCTCGATACGCAGTATTTT.

The chain combines TRBV6-5 with TRBJ2-1; 10 bases are a match to TRBD2. The germline V gene has CDR1 MNHEY and CDR2 SVGAGI. The CDR3 runs 16 residues. Losses at the gene ends were 3 bases for V and 4 bases for J; bases not matched to a gene: 6. The CDR3 is CASSYSSSGGYNEQFF. The CDR3 DNA is TGTGCCAGCAGTTATTCCTCTAGCGGGGGTTACAATGAGCAGTTCTTC.

This clone was observed a handful of times. The rearrangement links TRBV18 to TRBJ1-2; no clear D. V was trimmed by 4 bases and J by 4 bases, leaving 10 bases between them. CDR3 length: 13 residues. From germline, CDR1 is KGHSH and CDR2 LQKENI. The CDR3 here is CASSLTGPYGYTF. The CDR3 DNA sequence: TGTGCCAGCTCACTTACCGGGCCCTATGGCTACACCTTC.

This clone came up once. The chain has TRBV7-6 and TRBJ1-5; D is perhaps TRBD1 (6 bases). CDR1 SGHVS and CDR2 FNYEAQ come from the germline V gene. This CDR3 region has 15 residues. The V and J ends lost 1 base and 3 bases respectively, with 10 bases between them. The CDR3 region is CASSLEQGINQPQHF. The CDR3 DNA reads TGTGCCAGCAGCTTAGAACAGGGCATCAATCAGCCCCAGCATTTT. Using reference TRBV7-6 and TRBJ1-5 for the parts outside the CDR3, the full variable domain is GAGVSQSPRYKVTKRGQDVALRCDPISGHVSLYWYRQALGQGPEFLTYFNYEAQQDKSGLPNDRFSAERPEGSISTLTIQRTEQRDSAMYRCASSLEQGINQPQHFGDGTRLSIL.

V usage is TRBV19 and J usage is TRBJ1-2; D is unresolved. From germline, CDR1 is LNHDA and CDR2 SQIVND (reference sequence). The CDR3 is 12 amino acids. The V end lost 1 base, the J end lost 8 bases, and 8 bases lay between the germline ends. CDR3 protein: CASSIAPGGYTF. CDR3 coding DNA: TGTGCCAGTAGTATAGCCCCTGGGGGCTACACCTTC.

The chain recombines TRBV19 with TRBJ2-1, with 9 bases lining up with TRBD2. Germline CDR1 LNHDA, CDR2 SQIVND (reference sequence). V gave up 7 bases and J gave up 2 bases; unmatched junction bases: 9. The CDR3 spans 16 residues. CDR3 in amino acids: CASMASSGSAYNEQFF. The DNA for the CDR3 is TGTGCCAGTATGGCCAGTAGCGGGAGCGCCTACAATGAGCAGTTCTTC.

Sample share makes this clone medium-sized. The chain carries TRBV10-3 and TRBJ2-7, with 8 positions matching TRBD1. The ends lost 3 bases at V and 9 bases at J; junction bases unmatched: 16. CDR1 is ENHRY, CDR2 SYGVKD, per germline. The CDR3 has 16 amino acids. The CDR3 DNA reads TGTGCCATCAGTGACCAGGGGGCGCTTCCAGAAGGCGGGCAGTACTTC. Translated, it gives CAISDQGALPEGGQYF.

J is TRBJ2-6 and V is TRBV5-5; D gene uncertain. Germline CDR1 SGHKS, CDR2 YYEKEE (reference sequence). V lost 0 bases to trimming and J lost 0 bases, with 16 bases between them. The CDR3 spans 19 residues. The CDR3 loop is CASSLGLSALSSGANVLTF. Written as DNA, the CDR3 is TGTGCCAGCAGCTTGGGGTTGAGTGCCCTGAGCTCTGGGGCCAACGTCCTGACTTTC.

This clone occurred once. This sequence joins TRBV28 and TRBJ2-2; D is unresolved. This CDR3 has 13 amino acids. In germline, CDR1 is MDHEN, CDR2 SYDVKM. V was trimmed by 6 bases and J by 9 bases, leaving 14 bases between them. CDR3 amino acids: CASSLSIGWELFF. CDR3 DNA sequence: TGTGCCAGCAGCCTCAGCATCGGGTGGGAGCTGTTTTTT.

V is TRBV30 and J is TRBJ1-3, with D possibly matching TRBD1 (5 bases). Trimming pared 1 base from V and 0 bases from J, leaving 10 bases between. The CDR3 runs to 15 residues. Germline lookup yields CDR1 GTSNPN and CDR2 SVGIG (reference sequence). CDR3 bases: TGTGCCTGGAGTGATCCGGGACGCTCTGGAAACACCATATATTTT. The encoded protein is CAWSDPGRSGNTIYF.

The chain carries TRBV19 and TRBJ1-5; no definite D call. Trimming cost V 6 bases and J 5 bases, with 11 bases left between them. The CDR3 sequence is 13 residues long. Germline V lookup: CDR1 LNHDA, CDR2 SQIVND (reference sequence). CDR3 DNA: TGTGCCAGTAGCGGCTTCGGCGATCAGCCCCAGCATTTT. Its translation is CASSGFGDQPQHF.

V gene TRBV6-5 combines with J gene TRBJ1-2, with TRBD1 matching 9 bases. Per germline, CDR1 MNHEY and CDR2 SVGAGI. V lost 2 bases, J lost 5 bases, and 3 bases stayed unmatched. This CDR3 comprises 14 residues. The CDR3 reads CASSYLGQGYGYTF. Written as DNA, the CDR3 is TGTGCCAGCAGTTACCTGGGACAGGGTTATGGCTACACCTTC.

This sequence joins TRBV5-1 and TRBJ2-2, with a tentative D call TRBD1 (5 bases). The CDR3 sequence is 15 residues long. Trimming removed 4 bases from V and 0 bases from J, with 10 bases in between. The germline V gene has CDR1 SGHRS and CDR2 YFSETQ. This CDR3 is CASSRRATNTGELFF. The CDR3 DNA sequence: TGCGCCAGCAGCCGCAGGGCCACGAACACCGGGGAGCTGTTTTTT.